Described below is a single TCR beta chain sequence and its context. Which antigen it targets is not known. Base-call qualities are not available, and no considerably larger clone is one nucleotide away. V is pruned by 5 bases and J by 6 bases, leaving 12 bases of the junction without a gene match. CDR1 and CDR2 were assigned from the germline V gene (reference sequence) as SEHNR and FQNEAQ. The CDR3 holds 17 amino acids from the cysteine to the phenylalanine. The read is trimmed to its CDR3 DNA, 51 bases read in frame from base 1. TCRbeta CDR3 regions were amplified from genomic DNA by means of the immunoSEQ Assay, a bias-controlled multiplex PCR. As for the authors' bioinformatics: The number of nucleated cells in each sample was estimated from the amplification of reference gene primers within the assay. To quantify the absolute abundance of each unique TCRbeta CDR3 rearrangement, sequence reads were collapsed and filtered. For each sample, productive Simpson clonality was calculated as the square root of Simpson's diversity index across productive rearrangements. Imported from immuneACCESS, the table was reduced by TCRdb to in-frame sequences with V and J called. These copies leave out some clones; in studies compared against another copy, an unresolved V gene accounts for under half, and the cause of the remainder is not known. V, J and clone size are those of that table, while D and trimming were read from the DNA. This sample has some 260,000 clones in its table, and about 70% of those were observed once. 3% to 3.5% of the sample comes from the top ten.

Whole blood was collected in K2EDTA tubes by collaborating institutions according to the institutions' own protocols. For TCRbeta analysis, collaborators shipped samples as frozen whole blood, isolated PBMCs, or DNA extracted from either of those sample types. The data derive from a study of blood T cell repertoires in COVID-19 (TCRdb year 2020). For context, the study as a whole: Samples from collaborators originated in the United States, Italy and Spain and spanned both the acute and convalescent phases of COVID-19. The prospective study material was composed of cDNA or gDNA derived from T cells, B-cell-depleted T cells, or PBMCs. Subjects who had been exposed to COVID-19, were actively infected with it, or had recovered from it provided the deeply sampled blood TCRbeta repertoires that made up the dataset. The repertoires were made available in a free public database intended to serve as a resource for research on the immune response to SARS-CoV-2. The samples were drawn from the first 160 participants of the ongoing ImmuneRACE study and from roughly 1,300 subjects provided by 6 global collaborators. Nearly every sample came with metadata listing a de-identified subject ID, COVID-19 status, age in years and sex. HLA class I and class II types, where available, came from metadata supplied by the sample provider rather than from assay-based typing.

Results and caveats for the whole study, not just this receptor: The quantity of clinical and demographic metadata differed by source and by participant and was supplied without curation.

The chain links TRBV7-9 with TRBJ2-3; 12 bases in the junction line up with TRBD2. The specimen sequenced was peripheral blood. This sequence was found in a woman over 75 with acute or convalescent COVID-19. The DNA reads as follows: TGTGCCAGCAGCCCAAATCCCCTAGCGGGAGGGAGGGATACGCAGTATTTT. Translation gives CASSPNPLAGGRDTQYF.